The 28 T cell receptor beta chains below all came from one sample that was sequenced in a study of cytomegalovirus exposure and HLA in healthy donors. Vbeta (60) and Jbeta (13) primers were used in the PCR. The method was immunoSEQ multiplex PCR; TCRdb's version includes in-frame clones alone and lacks a portion of them. The profile shows about 120,000 clones, about three fifths of them singletons. The sample was PBMCs. These receptors were taken from a man between 40 and 49 years old in good health and CMV-seropositive.

The rearrangement links TRBV6-1 to TRBJ2-7, with 7 bases aligning to TRBD1. There are 12 residues in the CDR3. Germline V gene data show CDR1 as MNHNS and CDR2 as SASEGT. J lost 6 bases, V lost 4 bases, and 3 bases had no gene match. The CDR3 nucleotides are TGTGCCAGCAGTGCGACAGGGCGCGAGCAGTACTTC. This codes for CASSATGREQYF.

This chain connects TRBV12-1 to TRBJ2-5; TRBD1 is the table's D call, not checked against the DNA. Judging by the DNA end, TRBJ2-7 fits better; the J call may be wrong. TRBV12-1 is termed a pseudogene. This CDR3 is built from 13 residues. The CDR3 loop reads CASSYWTGNEQYF. In nucleotides, the CDR3 is TGTGCCAGCAGCTACTGGACAGGGAACGAGCAGTACTTC.

The chain uses TRBV6-5 and TRBJ2-4; 11 bases map to TRBD1. The junction had 4 bases not matched to a gene; V was cut back by 5 bases and J by 7 bases. CDR3 length equals 14 residues. Germline V CDR1 and CDR2: MNHEY, SVGAGI. CDR3 in amino acids: CASSQRTGGNIQYF. The CDR3 DNA reads TGTGCCAGCAGTCAACGGACAGGGGGCAACATTCAGTACTTC.

The CDR3 DNA is TGTGCCAGCACTCTCAGGGGGCGCGACGAGCAGTACTTC. Translated: CASTLRGRDEQYF. The V call is TRBV7-2, the J call TRBJ2-7; 8 bases align to TRBD1. Germline lookup yields CDR1 SGHTA and CDR2 FQGNSA. The CDR3 has 13 amino acids. After removal of 7 bases from V and 5 bases from J, the junction contained 7 bases not matched to a gene.

The V call is TRBV7-7, the J call TRBJ2-7, with D maybe TRBD1 (5 bases). The CDR3 is made up of 15 amino acids. The germline CDR1 and CDR2 sequences are SSHAT and FNYEAQ (reference sequence). Trimming cost V 8 bases and J 3 bases, with 20 bases left between them. The CDR3 coding sequence is TGTGCCAGCGCCCCTAGGGAAGGGGCCTTCTACGAGCAGTACTTC. Translated: CASAPREGAFYEQYF.

This chain links TRBV7-9 with TRBJ2-2; D may be TRBD1 (6 bases). V was shortened by 5 bases and J by 6 bases, with 10 bases between the two germline ends. There are 13 residues in the CDR3. CDR1 is SEHNR and CDR2 is FQNEAQ in the germline V gene (reference sequence). The chain's CDR3 is CASSPRTAGELFF. CDR3 DNA sequence: TGTGCCAGCAGCCCACGGACAGCCGGGGAGCTGTTTTTT.

The gene calls are TRBV5-1 and TRBJ2-7; 11 bases match TRBD1. Germline lookup yields CDR1 SGHRS and CDR2 YFSETQ. The CDR3 is 16 amino acids. V trimming: 3 bases; J trimming: 3 bases; junction bases outside the gene matches: 8. The CDR3 loop is CASSSLAGQGVYEQYF. CDR3 sequence (DNA): TGCGCCAGCAGCTCCCTAGCGGGACAGGGGGTCTACGAGCAGTACTTC.

This sequence joins TRBV2 and TRBJ2-1; no firm D call. This CDR3 contains 15 residues. Looked up from germline, CDR1 is SNHLY and CDR2 is FYNNEI. V dropped 7 bases and J dropped 0 bases, with 13 bases sitting between them. CDR3 DNA: TGTGCCAGCAACGCCGGGTCCAGCTCCTACAATGAGCAGTTCTTC. Translating gives CASNAGSSSYNEQFF.

The rearrangement links TRBV6-6 to TRBJ1-2, with a possible D match to TRBD1 (5 bases). Trimming took 0 bases from V and 5 from J, leaving 10 bases between them. Germline lookup yields CDR1 MNHNY and CDR2 SVGAGI (reference sequence). This CDR3 spans 14 amino acids. As DNA, the CDR3 is TGTGCCAGCAGTTACTCGGGGGGGGAATATGGCTACACCTTC. Its translation: CASSYSGGEYGYTF.

The V gene is TRBV2, the J gene TRBJ1-3; perhaps TRBD1 as D (5 bases). CDR1 and CDR2 (germline): SNHLY, FYNNEI. The CDR3 loop spans 15 amino acids. The ends were cut back, 7 bases at V and 0 bases at J, with 13 bases in the middle. The CDR3: CASKNRFYSGNTIYF. In DNA, the CDR3 is TGTGCCAGCAAAAACAGGTTTTACTCTGGAAACACCATATATTTT.

The chain uses TRBV5-4 and TRBJ1-1, with D perhaps TRBD1 (6 bases). V was shortened by 1 base and J by 4 bases, with 11 bases between the two germline ends. This CDR3 region has 14 residues. Germline V gene data show CDR1 as SGHNT and CDR2 as YYREEE (reference sequence). In nucleotides, the CDR3 is TGTGCCAGCAGCTTGCCGGGACACCCCACTGAAGCTTTCTTT. Amino acid sequence: CASSLPGHPTEAFF.

The V gene is TRBV27, the J gene TRBJ2-7; TRBD2 aligns across 9 bases. This CDR3 contains 16 residues. Germline lookup yields CDR1 MNHEY and CDR2 SMNVEV (reference sequence). With V trimmed by 4 bases and J by 3 bases, 10 bases remained unmatched. This CDR3 is CASSSKTSGLDYEQYF. Here the CDR3 DNA reads TGTGCCAGCAGTTCTAAAACTAGCGGGCTTGACTACGAGCAGTACTTC.

V and J are TRBV6-6 and TRBJ2-7; 8 bases are shared with TRBD2. Germline V gene lookup returns CDR1 MNHNY and CDR2 SVGAGI (reference sequence). V trimming: 2 bases; J trimming: 5 bases; junction bases outside the gene matches: 2. The CDR3 consists of 13 residues. CDR3 bases: TGTGCCAGCAGTTACGGACTAGCCGACGAGCAGTACTTC. It translates to CASSYGLADEQYF.

This chain connects TRBV28 to TRBJ1-6; possibly TRBD1 for D (5 bases). The CDR3 runs 16 residues. The germline CDR1 and CDR2 sequences are MDHEN and SYDVKM. Trimming took off 4 bases at V and 0 bases at J, with 10 bases between the two ends. CDR3 DNA: TGTGCCAGCAGTTCCCCTGACAGCTCCTATAATTCACCCCTCCACTTT. Its translation is CASSSPDSSYNSPLHF.

This sequence joins TRBV10-1 and TRBJ2-5; TRBD2 might be the D (7 bases). Per germline, CDR1 WNHNN and CDR2 SYGVQD (reference sequence). This CDR3 has 15 residues. Trimming removed 5 bases from V and 1 base from J, with 14 bases in between. The CDR3 nucleotides are TGCGCCAGCAGTAGAAACGGGGGGCCCCAAGAGACCCAGTACTTC. Amino acid sequence: CASSRNGGPQETQYF.

V and J are TRBV5-1 and TRBJ1-1; D is possibly TRBD1 (6 bases). V was clipped by 4 bases and J by 5 bases, with 12 bases between them. The germline gives CDR1 SGHRS, CDR2 YFSETQ. The length of the CDR3 is 13 residues. The CDR3 sequence is CASSARGGTEAFF. The CDR3 bases are TGCGCCAGCAGCGCCAGGGGCGGGACTGAAGCTTTCTTT. The full variable domain, its missing parts supplied by reference TRBV5-1 and TRBJ1-1, is KAGVTQTPRYLIKTRGQQVTLSCSPISGHRSVSWYQQTPGQGLQFLFEYFSETQRNKGNFPGRFSGRQFSNSRSEMNVSTLELGDSALYLCASSARGGTEAFFGQGTRLTVV.

This clone was seen only a few times. J is TRBJ1-3 and V is TRBV11-2, with D uncertain. Germline V gene data show CDR1 as SGHAT and CDR2 as FQNNGV. The CDR3 contains 16 residues. The V end was cut by 5 bases, the J end by 0 bases, with 14 bases between. The CDR3 DNA follows: TGTGCCAGCAGCAACAGTGTGGTCAGCTCTGGAAACACCATATATTTT. Its translation is CASSNSVVSSGNTIYF.

The chain has TRBV2 and TRBJ2-2; TRBD1 is a possible D gene (6 bases). V lost 6 bases to trimming and J lost 8 bases, with 13 bases between them. The germline CDR1 and CDR2 sequences are SNHLY and FYNNEI. The CDR3 loop spans 13 amino acids. In DNA form, the CDR3 reads TGTGCCAGCAGCCACAGGGTTTTAGGGGAGCTGTTTTTT. Its protein product is CASSHRVLGELFF.

This chain connects TRBV6-5 to TRBJ1-2; maybe TRBD1 (6 bases). The germline V gene has CDR1 MNHEY and CDR2 SVGAGI. The CDR3 has 13 amino acids. Trimming cost V 6 bases and J 2 bases, with 10 bases left between them. The CDR3 coding sequence is TGTGCCAGCAGGTTGGACAGAAACTATGGCTACACCTTC. Translated: CASRLDRNYGYTF.

This clone was detected a few times. The chain joins TRBV6-5 to TRBJ2-6; TRBD1 matches at 10 bases. Germline CDR1 MNHEY, CDR2 SVGAGI. The V segment lost 2 bases and the J segment 11 bases; nucleotides outside the gene matches: 3. The CDR3 is 14 residues long. The CDR3 region is CASSYEGQGYVLTF. CDR3 nucleotides: TGTGCCAGCAGTTACGAGGGACAGGGGTACGTCCTGACTTTC.

The chain is built from TRBV4-1 and TRBJ1-5, with 8 bases fitting TRBD1. The CDR3 length is 16 residues. V trimming: 3 bases; J trimming: 4 bases; junction bases outside the gene matches: 8. Germline V gene lookup returns CDR1 MGHRA and CDR2 YSYEKL. CDR3 sequence reads: CASSHIGTGPNQPQHF. CDR3 coding DNA: TGCGCCAGCAGCCATATCGGGACAGGCCCTAATCAGCCCCAGCATTTT.

The chain carries TRBV9 and TRBJ1-5, with TRBD1 matching 9 bases. The CDR3 runs to 15 residues. V dropped 0 bases and J dropped 7; count of bases not matched to a gene: 5. The V gene's germline CDR1 is SGDLS and CDR2 YYNGEE. CDR3 nucleotides: TGTGCCAGCAGCGTAGAACCGGGACAGGGCCAGCCCCAGCATTTT. Residues: CASSVEPGQGQPQHF.

This sequence joins TRBV7-8 and TRBJ2-7; possibly TRBD2 for D (6 bases). Looked up from germline, CDR1 is SGHVS and CDR2 is FQNEAQ. CDR3 size: 14 residues. Trimming left V 0 bases short and J 7 bases short, with 13 bases between. For the CDR3, the DNA is TGTGCCAGCAGCTTAGCGCGCAGGGCGGGGGAGCAGTACTTC. Translation: CASSLARRAGEQYF.

The V call is TRBV19, the J call TRBJ2-1, with a possible D match to TRBD1 (7 bases). Trimming removed 6 bases at V and 1 base at J, with 10 bases between. The CDR3 covers 14 residues. From germline, CDR1 is LNHDA and CDR2 SQIVND (reference sequence). CDR3 in amino acids: CASRPGGSYNEQFF. Here the CDR3 DNA reads TGTGCCAGTAGACCAGGGGGGTCCTACAATGAGCAGTTCTTC.

The genes are TRBV5-3 and TRBJ1-5, with D perhaps matching TRBD1 (6 bases). TRBV5-3 is annotated as an ORF whose role is uncertain. The CDR3 is 15 residues long. V dropped 4 bases and J dropped 4 bases, with 15 bases sitting between them. The CDR3 is CARSTYRTDNQPQHF. The CDR3 coding sequence is TGTGCCAGAAGCACCTATCGGACAGATAATCAGCCCCAGCATTTT.

The rearrangement links TRBV6-5 to TRBJ2-7; 7 bases are shared with TRBD1. With V trimmed by 8 bases and J by 2 bases, 9 bases remained unmatched. Germline lookup yields CDR1 MNHEY and CDR2 SVGAGI. The CDR3 runs 14 residues. The DNA of the CDR3 is TGTGCCAGCGGTAGGACAGGAGGCACCTACGAGCAGTACTTC. This codes for CASGRTGGTYEQYF.

This clone has only a few counts. The chain has TRBV28 and TRBJ2-5, with 7 bases matching TRBD1. From germline, CDR1 is MDHEN and CDR2 SYDVKM. The CDR3 is 16 residues long. J gave up 1 base and V 5 bases, and 10 bases lay outside the gene matches. For the CDR3, the DNA is TGTGCCAGCAGTCCGCGACAGGGCGTGTCCCAAGAGACCCAGTACTTC. This sequence encodes CASSPRQGVSQETQYF.

The chain has TRBV16 and TRBJ2-1, with D perhaps TRBD2 (5 bases). Germline CDR1 and CDR2: KGHSY and FQNENV. Trimming cost V 7 bases and J 5 bases, with 12 bases left between them. The CDR3 has 13 residues. The CDR3 DNA reads TGTGCCAGCATGCGAAGCGGTAACAATGAGCAGTTCTTC. Amino acids: CASMRSGNNEQFF.